The 23 T cell receptor beta chains below all came from one sample that was sequenced in a study of spatial heterogeneity in lung cancer. Study-level findings and limits: Expanded intratumoral alpha and beta TCR counts tracked tumor mutation counts.

TCRdb processed the 5' RACE reads anew with MiXCR; each CDR3 protein has one entry. The profile shows approximately 21,000 distinct CDR3 sequences, around 6.6% of them singletons. Their antigens remain unidentified. The time point here: sample taken at primary tumor resection. Source: lung tumor tissue, taken at surgery. The receptor set was obtained from a male donor with early-stage non-small cell lung cancer.

This clonotype was counted at least ten times. This chain uses TRBV5-1 with TRBJ2-1; maybe TRBD1 (5 bases). CDR3 length: 15 residues. Trimming cost V 4 bases and J 5 bases, with 16 bases left between them. Germline V gene data show CDR1 as SGHRS and CDR2 as YFSETQ. The CDR3 loop reads CASSTQGVADNEQFF. As DNA, the CDR3 is TGCGCCAGCAGCACGCAGGGCGTCGCGGACAATGAGCAGTTCTTC.

By share of the sample, this clonotype is medium-sized (0.01 to 0.1%). The chain joins TRBV11-2 to TRBJ1-1; perhaps TRBD1 as D (5 bases). The CDR3 is made up of 13 amino acids. The germline V gene encodes CDR1 SGHAT and CDR2 FQNNGV. Trimming cost V 1 base and J 3 bases, with 6 bases left between them. The DNA for the CDR3 is TGTGCCAGCAGCTTAGGGACACACACTGAAGCTTTCTTT. It encodes CASSLGTHTEAFF. The full variable domain, with the rest looked up from reference TRBV11-2 and TRBJ1-1, is EAGVAQSPRYKIIEKRQSVAFWCNPISGHATLYWYQQILGQGPKLLIQFQNNGVVDDSQLPKDRFSAERLKGVDSTLKIQPAKLEDSAVYLCASSLGTHTEAFFGQGTRLTVV.

On this clonotype itself: This clone may be a read error of a much larger clone one base away. V is TRBV12-3 or TRBV12-4 and J is TRBJ2-3; 12 bases map to TRBD2. This CDR3 has 15 amino acids. Trimming at V came to 3 bases and at J to 5 bases, leaving 3 bases not matched to a gene. DNA for the CDR3: TGTGCCAGCAGTTTGACTAGCGGGGGTTTAGATACGCAGTATTTT. It is translated as CASSLTSGGLDTQYF.

Concerning this clonotype: Possible read error: a much larger clone is one base away. This chain uses TRBV12-3 or TRBV12-4 with TRBJ2-3; 8 nucleotides line up with TRBD2. With 6 bases clipped from V and 4 bases from J, the junction kept 12 bases outside the gene matches. The CDR3 sequence is 16 residues long. This chain's CDR3 is CASSHRPGLVADTQYF. CDR3 DNA sequence: TGTGCCAGCAGCCACCGCCCGGGACTAGTGGCAGATACGCAGTATTTT.

This clonotype was seen a handful of times. The rearrangement joins TRBV25-1 to TRBJ2-1; 13 positions match TRBD2. V was clipped by 2 bases and J by 11 bases; unmatched bases: 9. This CDR3 is built from 16 residues. The germline gives CDR1 MGHDK, CDR2 SYGVNS. The CDR3 region has the DNA TGTGCCAGCAGTGAAGAGCGGAAACTAGCGGGAGGGAAGCAGTTCTTC. Encoded protein: CASSEERKLAGGKQFF.

The rearrangement links TRBV11-2 to TRBJ2-3; TRBD1 might be the D (6 bases). Trimming cost V 5 bases and J 0 bases, with 12 bases left between them. Germline CDR1 SGHAT, CDR2 FQNNGV. The CDR3 has 15 residues. In nucleotides, the CDR3 is TGTGCCAGCAGCCCCCAGGGGATTAGCACAGATACGCAGTATTTT. Translated: CASSPQGISTDTQYF.

The chain is built from TRBV5-5 and TRBJ2-3; D remains unclear. The CDR3 totals 13 residues. The germline CDR1 and CDR2 sequences are SGHKS and YYEKEE (reference sequence). Trimming pared 2 bases from V and 2 bases from J, leaving 6 bases between. CDR3 DNA sequence: TGTGCCAGCAGCTTTCGTCCCACAGATACGCAGTATTTT. This sequence encodes CASSFRPTDTQYF.

On this clonotype: A much more abundant neighbour one base away suggests this may be a read error. This chain joins TRBV10-3 and TRBJ1-5; 8 bases agree with TRBD1. The germline V gene has CDR1 ENHRY and CDR2 SYGVKD. The CDR3 totals 13 residues. The V and J ends lost 6 bases and 7 bases, in that order; junction bases with no gene match: 5. The CDR3 loop is CAIRGQGDQPQHF. The CDR3 region has the DNA TGTGCCATCAGAGGACAGGGTGACCAGCCCCAGCATTTT.

The table lists this clonotype with many counts. This rearrangement joins TRBV2 to TRBJ2-3; the match to TRBD2 covers 8 bases. This CDR3 has 13 residues. V was clipped by 8 bases and J by 6 bases; unmatched bases: 7. Per germline, CDR1 SNHLY and CDR2 FYNNEI. In DNA, the CDR3 is TGTGCCAGCCAGGGGACTAGAGGCGATACGCAGTATTTT. This sequence encodes CASQGTRGDTQYF.

This clonotype appeared many times. CDR3 nucleotide sequence: TGTGCCAGCAGTGAAGTAGATACGCAGTATTTT. Its translation: CASSEVDTQYF. The rearrangement joins TRBV2 to TRBJ2-3, with D unclear. Looked up from germline, CDR1 is SNHLY and CDR2 is FYNNEI. Trimming stripped 1 base from V and 5 bases from J, with 1 base between. The CDR3 loop spans 11 amino acids.

This clonotype was counted at least ten times. This sequence joins TRBV5-1 and TRBJ2-7; possible D gene TRBD2, 6 bases. Trimming removed 4 bases from V and 5 bases from J, with 13 bases in between. This CDR3 spans 13 amino acids. From germline, CDR1 is SGHRS and CDR2 YFSETQ. CDR3 DNA sequence: TGCGCCAGCAGCCAGGAGGGACGCAACGAGCAGTACTTC. Protein sequence: CASSQEGRNEQYF.

This clonotype has ten or more counts. The genes are TRBV6-2 or TRBV6-3 and TRBJ2-7; 9 bases map to TRBD2. This CDR3 contains 16 residues. Looked up from germline, CDR1 is MNHEY and CDR2 is SVGEGT. The V gene end was trimmed by 4 bases and the J gene end by 6 bases; junction bases not matched to a gene: 13. CDR3 residues: CASSSGTSFFRSEQYF. The CDR3 DNA follows: TGTGCCAGCAGTTCCGGGACTAGCTTCTTTAGGAGCGAGCAGTACTTC.

This clonotype has a count of ten or more. V gene TRBV28 combines with J gene TRBJ2-7; 9 bases line up with TRBD1. Losses at the gene ends were 3 bases for V and 6 bases for J; bases not matched to a gene: 6. Germline CDR1 and CDR2: MDHEN and SYDVKM. This CDR3 is built from 14 residues. The CDR3 spells CASSFRDREGEQYF. The DNA of the CDR3 is TGTGCCAGCAGTTTTAGGGACAGGGAGGGCGAGCAGTACTTC.

There are many counts of this clonotype. V and J are TRBV9 and TRBJ1-2; tentatively, D is TRBD1 (5 bases). Per germline, CDR1 SGDLS and CDR2 YYNGEE. The CDR3 runs to 13 residues. The V gene lost 3 bases and the J gene lost 3 bases, with 9 bases spanning the gap. The CDR3 bases are TGTGCCAGCAGCGAGACAGTCGACTATGGCTACACCTTC. This gives the protein CASSETVDYGYTF.

Of note for this clonotype: Just one base apart from a much larger clone, this may be a read error. This rearrangement joins TRBV7-8 to TRBJ2-7; D is unclear. This CDR3 is 12 amino acids long. Per germline, CDR1 SGHVS and CDR2 FQNEAQ. The chain's CDR3 is CVSSLAVNEQYF. For the CDR3, the DNA is TGTGTCAGCAGCTTAGCTGTGAACGAGCAGTACTTC. Drawing the rest from reference TRBV7-8 and TRBJ2-7, the complete variable domain is GAGVSQSPRYKVAKRGQDVALRCDPISGHVSLFWYQQALGQGPEFLTYFQNEAQLDKSGLPSDRFFAERPEGSVSTLKIQRTQQEDSAVYLCVSSLAVNEQYFGPGTRLTVT.

This clonotype is judged medium-sized. CDR3 sequence: CASSLNWVSGGRSSYNEQFF. The CDR3 DNA sequence: TGCGCCAGCAGCTTGAATTGGGTTTCGGGCGGGCGCAGCTCCTACAATGAGCAGTTCTTC. The V and J genes are TRBV5-1 and TRBJ2-1; the D gene is possibly TRBD2 (5 bases). Germline V gene sequence: CDR1 SGHRS, CDR2 YFSETQ. This CDR3 spans 20 amino acids. Trimming cost V 1 base and J 0 bases, with 23 bases left between them.

This clonotype turned up a few times. This chain connects TRBV7-3 to TRBJ2-3; D possibly corresponds to TRBD2 (6 bases). Trimming left V 3 bases short and J 2 bases short, with 9 bases between. Germline-derived CDR1 and CDR2 are SGHTA and FQGTGA. The CDR3 extends over 14 amino acids. CDR3 region: CASSFGGTTDTQYF. The CDR3, as DNA: TGTGCCAGCAGCTTCGGGGGAACCACAGATACGCAGTATTTT.

In its sample, this clonotype was seen many times. This chain connects TRBV5-1 to TRBJ2-7, with 8 bases lining up with TRBD1. CDR1 is SGHRS and CDR2 is YFSETQ in the germline V gene. V shed 5 bases and J 6 bases; nucleotides not matched to a gene: 7. CDR3 length equals 13 residues. The CDR3 reads CASRAGGAGEQYF. CDR3 in DNA: TGCGCCAGCAGGGCAGGGGGCGCGGGCGAGCAGTACTTC. Full variable domain (rest looked up from reference TRBV5-1 and TRBJ2-7): KAGVTQTPRYLIKTRGQQVTLSCSPISGHRSVSWYQQTPGQGLQFLFEYFSETQRNKGNFPGRFSGRQFSNSRSEMNVSTLELGDSALYLCASRAGGAGEQYFGPGTRLTVT.

On this clonotype: One base away lies a much larger clone, so this may be a sequencing read error. This sequence joins TRBV7-9 and TRBJ2-4, with 7 bases lining up with TRBD1. Germline CDR1 SEHNR, CDR2 FQNEAQ (reference sequence). The CDR3 runs 12 residues. The CDR3 sequence: CASGLATGTEYF. The CDR3 DNA reads TGTGCCAGCGGCTTAGCGACAGGGACGGAGTACTTC.

In its sample, this clonotype was seen many times. The chain is built from TRBV20-1 and TRBJ2-5; 12 nucleotides match TRBD2. V was clipped by 6 bases and J by 5 bases; unmatched bases: 7. Germline CDR1 is DFQATT and CDR2 is SNEGSKA (reference sequence). This CDR3 spans 14 amino acids. CDR3 sequence: CSAPTSGSGETQYF. In DNA form, the CDR3 reads TGCAGTGCCCCGACTAGCGGGAGTGGGGAGACCCAGTACTTC.

This clonotype is medium-sized. The chain joins TRBV28 to TRBJ1-4; 7 bases are a match to TRBD1. Germline CDR1 MDHEN, CDR2 SYDVKM. Unmatched junction bases numbered 9, after V lost 2 bases and J lost 3 bases. The CDR3 totals 17 residues. CDR3 amino acids: CASSLEQGYVSNEKLFF. Written as DNA, the CDR3 is TGTGCCAGCAGTTTAGAACAGGGGTACGTCTCTAATGAAAAACTGTTTTTT. The full variable domain, completed using reference TRBV28 and TRBJ1-4, is DVKVTQSSRYLVKRTGEKVFLECVQDMDHENMFWYRQDPGLGLRLIYFSYDVKMKEKGDIPEGYSVSREKKERFSLILESASTNQTSMYLCASSLEQGYVSNEKLFFGSGTQLSVL.

The gene calls are TRBV5-1 and TRBJ1-4; TRBD1 aligns across 7 bases. The V segment lost 0 bases and the J segment 5 bases; nucleotides outside the gene matches: 7. Germline V gene data show CDR1 as SGHRS and CDR2 as YFSETQ. The CDR3 has 16 amino acids. The CDR3 reads CASSLAGQRANEKLFF. The CDR3 nucleotides read TGCGCCAGCAGCTTGGCGGGACAGAGAGCAAATGAAAAACTGTTTTTT.

There are a few counts of this clonotype. V usage is TRBV20-1 and J usage is TRBJ2-5; perhaps TRBD2 as D (7 bases). The V end was cut by 2 bases, the J end by 2 bases, with 15 bases between. The length of the CDR3 is 15 residues. Germline V CDR1 and CDR2: DFQATT, SNEGSKA (reference sequence). The DNA for the CDR3 is TGCAGTGCTAGAAATTGGGGAGGGGGACAAGAGACCCAGTACTTC. It is translated as CSARNWGGGQETQYF.